The present entry profiles one T cell receptor beta chain with its context. V lost 11 bases and J 5 bases, leaving 16 bases between the germline ends. CDR1 is LNHDA and CDR2 is SQIVND in the germline V gene (reference sequence). There are 13 residues in the CDR3. TCRdb re-derived calls from the reads in MiXCR, one entry per CDR3 protein. This table holds approximately 71,000 distinct CDR3 sequences, about 4.2% found once. This sample was taken from a study of T cell repertoires in cytomegalovirus infection. What was sequenced was PBMCs. V and J are TRBV19 and TRBJ2-1; D gene unclear. This TCR came from a human donor in good health (CMV status not recorded). Some clones in this sample may be carry-over from other donors' samples. DNA for the CDR3: TGTGCCTCCTCGGAAGGGCCCCACAATGAGCAGTTCTTC. This translates into CASSEGPHNEQFF.